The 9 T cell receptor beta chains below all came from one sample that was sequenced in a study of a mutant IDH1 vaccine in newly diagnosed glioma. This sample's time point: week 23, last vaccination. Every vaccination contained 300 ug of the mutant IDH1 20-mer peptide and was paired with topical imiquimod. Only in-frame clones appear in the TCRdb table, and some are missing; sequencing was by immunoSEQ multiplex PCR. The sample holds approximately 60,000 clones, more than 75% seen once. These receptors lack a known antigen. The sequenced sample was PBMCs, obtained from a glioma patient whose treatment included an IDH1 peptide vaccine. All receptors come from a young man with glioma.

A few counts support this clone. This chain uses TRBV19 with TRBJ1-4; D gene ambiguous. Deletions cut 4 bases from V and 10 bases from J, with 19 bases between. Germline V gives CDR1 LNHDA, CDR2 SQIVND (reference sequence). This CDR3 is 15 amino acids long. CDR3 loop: CASSNMARAVGKLFF. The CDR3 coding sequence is TGTGCCAGTAGTAACATGGCCCGAGCTGTTGGAAAACTGTTTTTT.

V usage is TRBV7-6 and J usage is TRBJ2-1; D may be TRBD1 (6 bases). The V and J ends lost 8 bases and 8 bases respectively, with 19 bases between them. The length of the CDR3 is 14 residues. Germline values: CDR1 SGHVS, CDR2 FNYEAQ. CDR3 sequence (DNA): TGTGCCAGCTTCTCCCAGGGGCTCGGCGATGAGCAGTTCTTC. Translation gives CASFSQGLGDEQFF.

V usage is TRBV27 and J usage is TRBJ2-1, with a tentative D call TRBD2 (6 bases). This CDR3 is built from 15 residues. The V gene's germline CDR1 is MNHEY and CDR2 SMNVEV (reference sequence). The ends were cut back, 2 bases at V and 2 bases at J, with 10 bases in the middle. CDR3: CASSLLASTYNEQFF. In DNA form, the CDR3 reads TGTGCCAGCAGTTTACTAGCGAGTACCTACAATGAGCAGTTCTTC.

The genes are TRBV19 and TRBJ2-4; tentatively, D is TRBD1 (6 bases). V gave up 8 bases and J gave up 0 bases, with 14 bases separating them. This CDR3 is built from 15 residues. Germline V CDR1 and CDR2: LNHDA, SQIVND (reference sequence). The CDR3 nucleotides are TGTGCCAGTGGATCAGGGGTAAAAGCCAAAAACATTCAGTACTTC. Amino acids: CASGSGVKAKNIQYF.

This CDR3 reads CASSLSRDQETQYF. The CDR3 bases are TGTGCCAGCAGCTTGTCCAGGGATCAAGAGACCCAGTACTTC. V gene TRBV7-6 combines with J gene TRBJ2-5, with D perhaps TRBD1 (5 bases). V dropped 3 bases and J dropped 2 bases, with 10 bases sitting between them. Germline lookup yields CDR1 SGHVS and CDR2 FNYEAQ. The CDR3 length is 14 residues. The full variable domain, completed using reference TRBV7-6 and TRBJ2-5, is GAGVSQSPRYKVTKRGQDVALRCDPISGHVSLYWYRQALGQGPEFLTYFNYEAQQDKSGLPNDRFSAERPEGSISTLTIQRTEQRDSAMYRCASSLSRDQETQYFGPGTRLLVL.

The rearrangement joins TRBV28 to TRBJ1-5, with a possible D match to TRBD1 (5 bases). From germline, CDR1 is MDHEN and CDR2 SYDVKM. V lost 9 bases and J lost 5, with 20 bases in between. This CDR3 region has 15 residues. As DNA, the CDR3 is TGTGCCAGTGCCGAGACAGCGGCGGGATATCAGCCCCAGCATTTT. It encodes CASAETAAGYQPQHF.

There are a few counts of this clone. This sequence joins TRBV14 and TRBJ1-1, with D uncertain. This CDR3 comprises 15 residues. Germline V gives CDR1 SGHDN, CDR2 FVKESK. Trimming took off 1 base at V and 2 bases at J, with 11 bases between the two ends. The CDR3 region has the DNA TGTGCCAGCAGCCAAGTAGGTAGGAAAAACACTGAAGCTTTCTTT. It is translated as CASSQVGRKNTEAFF.

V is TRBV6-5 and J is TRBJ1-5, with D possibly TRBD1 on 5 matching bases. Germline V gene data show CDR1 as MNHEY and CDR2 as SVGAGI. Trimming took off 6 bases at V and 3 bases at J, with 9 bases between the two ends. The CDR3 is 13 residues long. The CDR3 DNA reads TGTGCCAGCAGCCGGACACTCAATCAGCCCCAGCATTTT. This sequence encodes CASSRTLNQPQHF.

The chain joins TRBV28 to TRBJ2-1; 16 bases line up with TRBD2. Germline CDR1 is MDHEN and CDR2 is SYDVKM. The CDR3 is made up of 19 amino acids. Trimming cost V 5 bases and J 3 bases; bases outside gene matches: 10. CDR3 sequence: CASSPRLGTSGGVYNEQFF. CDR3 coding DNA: TGTGCCAGCAGTCCGAGACTTGGGACTAGCGGGGGGGTCTACAATGAGCAGTTCTTC.